The 21 T cell receptor beta chains reported below all come from one sample, sequenced in a study of blood T cell repertoires in COVID-19. Libraries were prepared by immunoSEQ multiplex PCR; TCRdb keeps only in-frame clonotypes and omits some of them. The table lists tens of thousands of clones, 75% to 90% of them singletons. Sequencing input: peripheral blood. Receptors originate from a human donor in a cohort sampled during active COVID-19.

The chain has TRBV11-2 and TRBJ1-2; no reliable D call. The germline CDR1 and CDR2 sequences are SGHAT and FQNNGV. This CDR3 contains 11 residues. V was shortened by 2 bases and J by 6 bases, with 4 bases between the two germline ends. The CDR3 DNA reads as TGTGCCAGCAGCTTACAGGATGGCTACACCTTC. Translated, it gives CASSLQDGYTF.

The chain uses TRBV30 and TRBJ2-1; TRBD2 agrees at 7 bases. Germline V gives CDR1 GTSNPN, CDR2 SVGIG (reference sequence). The CDR3 totals 16 residues. V was pared by 6 bases and J by 1 base, with 12 bases of the junction left unmatched. The CDR3 DNA is TGTGCCTGCCCAACGTCGGGGGGTGAGTCCTACAATGAGCAGTTCTTC. Protein product: CACPTSGGESYNEQFF.

The rearrangement links TRBV30 to TRBJ1-1; TRBD1 might be the D (6 bases). This CDR3 is 15 amino acids long. Trimming pared 5 bases from V and 4 bases from J, leaving 20 bases between. Germline V gives CDR1 GTSNPN, CDR2 SVGIG (reference sequence). The CDR3 protein is CAWERGHQGGTEAFF. In nucleotides, the CDR3 is TGTGCCTGGGAGCGGGGACACCAAGGGGGCACTGAAGCTTTCTTT.

This chain joins TRBV9 and TRBJ1-4; 7 bases map to TRBD1. Germline loops: CDR1 SGDLS, CDR2 YYNGEE. The trim removed 7 bases at V and 4 bases at J, leaving 1 base unmatched. The CDR3 contains 12 residues. The CDR3 DNA reads as TGTGCCAGCGGACAGGATAATGAAAAACTGTTTTTT. Its translation: CASGQDNEKLFF.

The V and J genes are TRBV19 and TRBJ1-2, with D possibly matching TRBD1 (5 bases). Germline V gene sequence: CDR1 LNHDA, CDR2 SQIVND (reference sequence). V was trimmed by 7 bases and J by 8 bases, leaving 17 bases between them. This CDR3 spans 13 amino acids. The CDR3 loop reads CASTIQESLGYTF. DNA of the CDR3: TGTGCCAGTACCATACAGGAGTCCCTCGGCTACACCTTC. The variable domain in full, completed from reference TRBV19 and TRBJ1-2, reads DGGITQSPKYLFRKEGQNVTLSCEQNLNHDAMYWYRQDPGQGLRLIYYSQIVNDFQKGDIAEGYSVSREKKESFPLTVTSAQKNPTAFYLCASTIQESLGYTFGSGTRLTVV.

The rearrangement links TRBV19 to TRBJ2-6; D unclear. The germline V gene encodes CDR1 LNHDA and CDR2 SQIVND (reference sequence). This CDR3 contains 15 residues. Trimming cost V 3 bases and J 4 bases, with 10 bases left between them. The CDR3 region has the DNA TGTGCCAGTAGTATCGCCCCTACCGGGGCCAACGTCCTGACTTTC. Encoded protein: CASSIAPTGANVLTF.

V is TRBV29-1 and J is TRBJ2-4; D not resolved. Germline CDR1 reads SQVTM; CDR2 reads ANQGSEA. This CDR3 spans 14 amino acids. V was pared by 1 base and J by 3 bases, with 10 bases between. The CDR3 DNA reads TGCAGCGTTGAAGGGGCAGGTGTCAAAAACATTCAGTACTTC. It encodes CSVEGAGVKNIQYF.

The V call is TRBV6-4, the J call TRBJ1-2; 7 bases fit TRBD1. This CDR3 contains 16 residues. CDR1 is MRHNA, CDR2 SNTAGT, per germline. J lost 0 bases, V lost 5 bases, and 9 bases had no gene match. The CDR3 sequence: CASSPDRDHSNYGYTF. In DNA form, the CDR3 reads TGTGCCAGCAGTCCCGACAGGGATCATTCTAACTATGGCTACACCTTC.

The genes are TRBV5-4 and TRBJ2-3, with 9 bases that match TRBD2. Germline-derived CDR1 and CDR2 are SGHNT and YYREEE (reference sequence). This CDR3 has 15 amino acids. Trimming removed 3 bases from V and 1 base from J; junction bases left unmatched: 3. The chain's CDR3 is CASSWAGGGTDTQYF. In DNA form, the CDR3 reads TGTGCCAGCAGCTGGGCGGGGGGGGGCACAGATACGCAGTATTTT. Supplemented by reference TRBV5-4 and TRBJ2-3, the full variable domain reads ETGVTQSPTHLIKTRGQQVTLRCSSQSGHNTVSWYQQALGQGPQFIFQYYREEENGRGNFPPRFSGLQFPNYSSELNVNALELDDSALYLCASSWAGGGTDTQYFGPGTRLTVL.

This clone was seen a handful of times. This rearrangement joins TRBV3-1 (or the pseudogene TRBV3-2) to TRBJ1-1, with 7 bases identical to TRBD1. This CDR3 has 14 residues. The junction had 11 bases not matched to a gene; V was cut back by 7 bases and J by 6 bases. From germline, CDR1 is LGHDT and CDR2 YNNKEL (reference sequence). The CDR3 region has the DNA TGTGCCAGCAAGAGTTGGGACAGACGAGCTGAAGCTTTCTTT. Residues: CASKSWDRRAEAFF.

This rearrangement joins TRBV20-1 to TRBJ2-1, with 9 bases aligning to TRBD2. J was trimmed by 10 bases and V by 3 bases; bases with no gene match: 7. This CDR3 is built from 13 residues. Germline V gene lookup returns CDR1 DFQATT and CDR2 SNEGSKA (reference sequence). The DNA for the CDR3 is TGCAGTGCTAGTCCTAGCGGGGTAGGCGAGCAGTTCTTC. It translates to CSASPSGVGEQFF.

The chain uses TRBV12-3 or TRBV12-4 and TRBJ2-2; D might be TRBD2 (5 bases). The CDR3 runs to 13 residues. V was clipped by 6 bases and J by 6 bases, with 11 bases between them. The CDR3 nucleotides are TGTGCCAGCAGGGGAGACGGGGCCGGGGAGCTGTTTTTT. Protein: CASRGDGAGELFF.

The chain's CDR3 is CASSQARVAGGRSTDTQYF. The CDR3, as DNA: TGCGCCAGCAGCCAAGCCCGGGTAGCGGGGGGCCGGTCAACAGATACGCAGTATTTT. The chain recombines TRBV4-1 with TRBJ2-3; TRBD2 matches at 10 bases. The junction had 13 bases not matched to a gene; V was cut back by 1 base and J by 3 bases. CDR1 is MGHRA, CDR2 YSYEKL, per germline. CDR3 length: 19 amino acids.

This sequence joins TRBV30 and TRBJ2-2, with 7 bases aligning to TRBD1. V lost 5 bases to trimming and J lost 1 base; unmatched junction nucleotides: 1. The CDR3 runs to 13 residues. Germline V gene data show CDR1 as GTSNPN and CDR2 as SVGIG (reference sequence). CDR3 sequence (DNA): TGTGCCTGGCGGACAGGGAACACCGGGGAGCTGTTTTTT. Its translation: CAWRTGNTGELFF.

The chain combines TRBV6-1 with TRBJ1-6; 9 nucleotides line up with TRBD1. CDR1 is MNHNS, CDR2 SASEGT, per germline. V gave up 3 bases and J gave up 4 bases; unmatched junction bases: 7. The CDR3 is made up of 17 amino acids. CDR3 protein: CASSDRWGQGYNSPLHF. The CDR3 coding sequence is TGTGCCAGCAGTGACAGGTGGGGACAGGGTTATAATTCACCCCTCCACTTT.

The chain employs TRBV4-1 and TRBJ2-1, with 7 bases fitting TRBD1. The CDR3 sequence is 16 residues long. From germline, CDR1 is MGHRA and CDR2 YSYEKL. V lost 3 bases, J lost 3 bases, and 8 bases stayed unmatched. CDR3 amino acids: CASSHPDRTLYNEQFF. The CDR3, as DNA: TGCGCCAGCAGCCACCCGGACAGGACCCTCTACAATGAGCAGTTCTTC.

The chain joins TRBV5-1 to TRBJ2-7; D gene unclear. Germline V CDR1 and CDR2: SGHRS, YFSETQ. The CDR3 spans 14 residues. V lost 0 bases, J lost 1 base, and 8 bases lay in between. As DNA, the CDR3 is TGCGCCAGCAGCTTGGTAGTCCCTTCCTACGAGCAGTACTTC. Translated: CASSLVVPSYEQYF. The full variable domain, rest sourced from reference TRBV5-1 and TRBJ2-7, is KAGVTQTPRYLIKTRGQQVTLSCSPISGHRSVSWYQQTPGQGLQFLFEYFSETQRNKGNFPGRFSGRQFSNSRSEMNVSTLELGDSALYLCASSLVVPSYEQYFGPGTRLTVT.

The rearrangement uses TRBV4-1 and TRBJ1-2; TRBD1 matches at 11 bases. After removal of 4 bases from V and 3 bases from J, the junction contained 10 bases not matched to a gene. CDR1 MGHRA and CDR2 YSYEKL come from the germline V gene. The CDR3 runs to 17 residues. CDR3 bases: TGCGCCAGCAGCCCGCGGACAGGGGGCTACGACGACTATGGCTACACCTTC. This codes for CASSPRTGGYDDYGYTF.

CDR3 nucleotide sequence: TGTGCCAGTAGTCCAGGGACAGCTGGCTACACCTTC. This translates into CASSPGTAGYTF. The gene calls are TRBV19 and TRBJ1-2, with 7 nucleotides matching TRBD1. The length of the CDR3 is 12 residues. Germline loops: CDR1 LNHDA, CDR2 SQIVND (reference sequence). After removal of 5 bases from V and 7 bases from J, the junction contained 4 bases not matched to a gene. Full variable domain (remainder filled in from reference TRBV19 and TRBJ1-2): DGGITQSPKYLFRKEGQNVTLSCEQNLNHDAMYWYRQDPGQGLRLIYYSQIVNDFQKGDIAEGYSVSREKKESFPLTVTSAQKNPTAFYLCASSPGTAGYTFGSGTRLTVV.

V is TRBV18 and J is TRBJ2-5, with D perhaps TRBD2 (5 bases). Germline V CDR1 and CDR2: KGHSH, LQKENI. The V end lost 6 bases, the J end lost 4 bases, and 18 bases lay between the germline ends. The CDR3 has 15 residues. CDR3 coding DNA: TGTGCCAGCTCGCAATTAGAGGGTTTAGGAGAGACCCAGTACTTC. This gives the protein CASSQLEGLGETQYF.

V and J are TRBV5-6 and TRBJ2-3, with TRBD2 matching over 8 bases. Germline V gene sequence: CDR1 SGHDT, CDR2 YYEEEE. Germline trimming cut 4 bases from V and 0 bases from J; bases unmatched to any gene: 4. This CDR3 has 15 residues. This chain's CDR3 is CASSPPGGSTDTQYF. CDR3 in DNA: TGTGCCAGCAGCCCTCCGGGGGGGAGCACAGATACGCAGTATTTT.